The T cell receptor (beta chain) under discussion was sequenced for a study of OX40 agonist ivuxolimab in advanced cancers. TCRdb's copy holds only in-frame clones and misses some; the assay was immunoSEQ multiplex PCR. This table has some 90,000 clones, 92% appearing once. The CDR3 totals 14 residues. The germline CDR1 and CDR2 sequences are SGHRS and YFSETQ. V dropped 1 base and J dropped 5 bases, with 9 bases sitting between them. The source material was CD4+ or CD8+ T cells sorted from blood, sampled in a trial of the OX40 agonist ivuxolimab. This chain links TRBV5-1 with TRBJ2-2; no clear D. This sequence originates from an adult with an advanced solid tumor such as melanoma, head and neck, liver or kidney cancer. CDR3: CASSLQPGTGELFF. CDR3 coding DNA: TGCGCCAGCAGCTTGCAACCTGGAACCGGGGAGCTGTTTTTT.